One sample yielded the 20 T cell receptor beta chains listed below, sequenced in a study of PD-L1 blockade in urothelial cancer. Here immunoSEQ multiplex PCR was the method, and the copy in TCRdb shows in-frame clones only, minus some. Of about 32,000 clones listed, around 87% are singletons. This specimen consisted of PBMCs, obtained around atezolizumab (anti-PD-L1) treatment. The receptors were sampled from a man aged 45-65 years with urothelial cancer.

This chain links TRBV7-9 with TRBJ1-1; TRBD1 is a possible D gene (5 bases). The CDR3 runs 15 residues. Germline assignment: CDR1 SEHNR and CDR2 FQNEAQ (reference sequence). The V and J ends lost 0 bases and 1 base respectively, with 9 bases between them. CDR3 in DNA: TGTGCCAGCAGCTTAGCTGCCGGGGGGAACACTGAAGCTTTCTTT. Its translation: CASSLAAGGNTEAFF.

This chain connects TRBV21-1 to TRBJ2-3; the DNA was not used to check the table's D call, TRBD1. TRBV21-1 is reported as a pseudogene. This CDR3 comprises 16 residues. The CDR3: CAPLRIGTGPTDTQYF. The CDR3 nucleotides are TGTGCCCCCCTGCGGATAGGGACAGGGCCCACAGATACGCAGTATTTT.

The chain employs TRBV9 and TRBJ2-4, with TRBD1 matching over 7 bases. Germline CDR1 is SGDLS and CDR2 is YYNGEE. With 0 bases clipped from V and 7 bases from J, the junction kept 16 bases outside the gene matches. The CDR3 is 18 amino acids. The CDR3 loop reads CASSVGSRQGMGGNIQYF. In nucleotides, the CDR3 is TGTGCCAGCAGCGTAGGGTCCCGACAGGGAATGGGCGGGAACATTCAGTACTTC.

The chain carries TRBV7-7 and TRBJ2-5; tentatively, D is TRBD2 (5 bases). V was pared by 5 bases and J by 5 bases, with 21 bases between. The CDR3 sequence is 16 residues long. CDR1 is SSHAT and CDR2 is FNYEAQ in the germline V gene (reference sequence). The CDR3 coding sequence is TGTGCCAGCAGCCCCGGAGTCAGGAGGACCGCTGAGACCCAGTACTTC. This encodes CASSPGVRRTAETQYF.

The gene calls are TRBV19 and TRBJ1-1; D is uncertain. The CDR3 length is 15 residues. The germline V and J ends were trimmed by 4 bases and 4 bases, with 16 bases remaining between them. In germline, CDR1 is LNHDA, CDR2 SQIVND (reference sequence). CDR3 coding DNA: TGTGCCAGTAGTAGTCCCAGGAAGGGAGGCACTGAAGCTTTCTTT. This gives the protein CASSSPRKGGTEAFF. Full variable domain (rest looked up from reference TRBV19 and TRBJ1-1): DGGITQSPKYLFRKEGQNVTLSCEQNLNHDAMYWYRQDPGQGLRLIYYSQIVNDFQKGDIAEGYSVSREKKESFPLTVTSAQKNPTAFYLCASSSPRKGGTEAFFGQGTRLTVV.

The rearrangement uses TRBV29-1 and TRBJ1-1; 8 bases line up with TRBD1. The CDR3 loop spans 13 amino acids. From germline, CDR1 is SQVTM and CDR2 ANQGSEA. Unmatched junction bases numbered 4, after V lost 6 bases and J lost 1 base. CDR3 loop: CSVLGQGNTEAFF. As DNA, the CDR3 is TGCAGCGTATTAGGACAGGGGAACACTGAAGCTTTCTTT.

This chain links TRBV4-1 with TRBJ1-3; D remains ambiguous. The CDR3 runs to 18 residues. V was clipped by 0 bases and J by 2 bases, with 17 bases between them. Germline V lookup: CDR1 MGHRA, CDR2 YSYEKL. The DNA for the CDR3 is TGCGCCAGCAGCCAAGATCCTGTCTTGCGTCGAGCTGGAAACACCATATATTTT. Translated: CASSQDPVLRRAGNTIYF.

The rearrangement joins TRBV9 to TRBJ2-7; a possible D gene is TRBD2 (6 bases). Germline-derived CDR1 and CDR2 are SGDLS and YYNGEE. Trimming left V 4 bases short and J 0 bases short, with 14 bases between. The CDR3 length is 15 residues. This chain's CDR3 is CASSLGGLTSYEQYF. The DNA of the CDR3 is TGTGCCAGCAGCCTCGGAGGGTTAACCTCCTACGAGCAGTACTTC.

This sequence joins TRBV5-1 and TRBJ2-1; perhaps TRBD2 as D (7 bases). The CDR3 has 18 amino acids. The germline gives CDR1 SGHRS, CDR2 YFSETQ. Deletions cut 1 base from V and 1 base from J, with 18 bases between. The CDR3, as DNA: TGCGCCAGCAGCTTGCCACTACAGGGAGGGGAATCCTACAATGAGCAGTTCTTC. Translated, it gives CASSLPLQGGESYNEQFF.

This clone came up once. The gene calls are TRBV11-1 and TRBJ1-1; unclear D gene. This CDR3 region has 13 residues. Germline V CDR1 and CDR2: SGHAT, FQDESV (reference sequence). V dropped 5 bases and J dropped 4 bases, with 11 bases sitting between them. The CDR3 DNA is TGTGCCAGCAGCACTAGGGCGGGCACTGAAGCTTTCTTT. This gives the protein CASSTRAGTEAFF.

CDR3 bases: TGTGCCAGTAGTCCCTACCACTCAGGAGGGGCATACAATGAGCAGTTCTTC. Amino acid sequence: CASSPYHSGGAYNEQFF. This chain joins TRBV19 and TRBJ2-1; tentative D call: TRBD2 (6 bases). CDR3 length: 17 amino acids. Trimming cost V 5 bases and J 4 bases, with 21 bases left between them. CDR1 and CDR2 from the germline V gene are LNHDA and SQIVND (reference sequence).

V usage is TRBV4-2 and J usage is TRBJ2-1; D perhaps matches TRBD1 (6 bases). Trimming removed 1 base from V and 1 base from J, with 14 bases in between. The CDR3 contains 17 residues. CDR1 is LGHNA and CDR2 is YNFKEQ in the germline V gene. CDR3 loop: CASSQVTGLGSYNEQFF. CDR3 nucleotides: TGTGCCAGCAGCCAAGTGACAGGACTGGGGTCCTACAATGAGCAGTTCTTC.

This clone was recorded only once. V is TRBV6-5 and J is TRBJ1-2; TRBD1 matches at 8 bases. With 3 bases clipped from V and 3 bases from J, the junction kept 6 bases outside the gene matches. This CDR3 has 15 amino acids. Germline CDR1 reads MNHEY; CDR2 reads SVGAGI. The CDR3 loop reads CASSYSGQGHYGYTF. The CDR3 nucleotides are TGTGCCAGCAGTTATTCCGGACAGGGTCACTATGGCTACACCTTC.

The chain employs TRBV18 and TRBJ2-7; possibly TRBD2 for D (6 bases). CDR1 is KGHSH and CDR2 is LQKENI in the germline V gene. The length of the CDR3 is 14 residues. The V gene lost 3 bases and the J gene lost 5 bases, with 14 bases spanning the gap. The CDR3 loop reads CASSPGTQIHEQYF. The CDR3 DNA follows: TGTGCCAGCTCACCCGGGACTCAGATCCACGAGCAGTACTTC.

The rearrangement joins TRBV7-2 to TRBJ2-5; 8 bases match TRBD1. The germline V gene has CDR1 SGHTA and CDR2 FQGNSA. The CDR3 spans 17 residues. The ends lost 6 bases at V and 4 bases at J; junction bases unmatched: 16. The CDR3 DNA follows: TGTGCCAGCAGTTTAATATCCACACAGGGGGTCAGAGAGACCCAGTACTTC. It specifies CASSLISTQGVRETQYF.

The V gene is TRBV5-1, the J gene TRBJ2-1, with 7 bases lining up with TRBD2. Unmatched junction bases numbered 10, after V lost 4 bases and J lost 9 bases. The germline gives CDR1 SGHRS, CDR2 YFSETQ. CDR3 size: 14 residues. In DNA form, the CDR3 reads TGCGCCAGCAGCCCGTCAAGATCGGGGGGTGAGCAGTTCTTC. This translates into CASSPSRSGGEQFF.

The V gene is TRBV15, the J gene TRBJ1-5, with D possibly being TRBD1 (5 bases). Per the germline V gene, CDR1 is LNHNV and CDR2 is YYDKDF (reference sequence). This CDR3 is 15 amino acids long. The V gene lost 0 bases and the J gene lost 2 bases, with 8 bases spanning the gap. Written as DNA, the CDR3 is TGTGCCACCAGCAGAGATTCAGGGCGCAATCAGCCCCAGCATTTT. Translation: CATSRDSGRNQPQHF.

CDR3 protein: CASSAPGLALHF. CDR3 coding DNA: TGTGCCAGCAGCGCCCCAGGGTTGGCCCTCCACTTT. The V and J genes are TRBV9 and TRBJ1-6, with D possibly matching TRBD1 (5 bases). V was trimmed by 3 bases and J by 14 bases, leaving 12 bases between them. This CDR3 is 12 amino acids long. The germline CDR1 and CDR2 sequences are SGDLS and YYNGEE. The full variable domain, its missing parts supplied by reference TRBV9 and TRBJ1-6, is DSGVTQTPKHLITATGQRVTLRCSPRSGDLSVYWYQQSLDQGLQFLIQYYNGEERAKGNILERFSAQQFPDLHSELNLSSLELGDSALYFCASSAPGLALHFGNGTRLTVT.

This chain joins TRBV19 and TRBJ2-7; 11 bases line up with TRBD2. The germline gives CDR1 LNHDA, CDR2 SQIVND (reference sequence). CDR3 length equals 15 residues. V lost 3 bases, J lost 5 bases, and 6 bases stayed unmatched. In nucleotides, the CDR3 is TGTGCCAGTAGTATTAGCGGGAGGGCCATCGACGAGCAGTACTTC. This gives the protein CASSISGRAIDEQYF.

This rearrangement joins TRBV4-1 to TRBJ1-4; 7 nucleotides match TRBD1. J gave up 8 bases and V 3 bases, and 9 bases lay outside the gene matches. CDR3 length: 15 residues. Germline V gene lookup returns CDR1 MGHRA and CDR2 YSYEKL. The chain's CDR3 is CASSHRQGLGEKLFF. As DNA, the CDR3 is TGCGCCAGCAGCCACAGACAGGGTCTAGGCGAAAAACTGTTTTTT.